Listed below are T cell receptor beta chains from one sample, sequenced in a study of blood T cell repertoires in COVID-19. Sequencing was performed with immunoSEQ multiplex PCR; in TCRdb, only in-frame clones are kept and a portion is missing. The top ten clones hold roughly 4% of a sample with around 120,000 clones, 90% of them seen once. The sequenced sample was peripheral blood. Receptor source: a woman aged 60-75 years with COVID-19, enrolled during active disease. The CDR3 runs from the conserved cysteine through the conserved F or W.

v_call	j_call	cdr3_aa
TRBV2	TRBJ1-2	CASTQQGARLNGYTF
TRBV5-6	TRBJ1-2	CASSLARGIRIYGYTF
TRBV27	TRBJ1-6	CASTGRGQVNSPLHF
TRBV7-3	TRBJ1-1	CASSLGGQSTEAFF
TRBV29-1	TRBJ1-2	CSARQGPNYGYTF
TRBV19	TRBJ1-2	CASSPPPGGVNGYTF
TRBV19	TRBJ2-3	CASKPETGLTDTQYF
TRBV7-3	TRBJ2-7	CASSLAGPSYEQYF
TRBV11-3	TRBJ2-1	CASSLGLAGYNEQFF
TRBV10-1	TRBJ2-1	CASSEGGEVEQFF
TRBV6-1	TRBJ2-1	CASSEQGIYNEQFF
TRBV4-2	TRBJ2-2	CASSQDIPSGGDFTGELFF
TRBV12-5	TRBJ2-3	CASGSTGSDTQYF
TRBV5-1	TRBJ1-1	CASKEGQGEIEAFF
TRBV6-5	TRBJ1-1	CASSRTGNTEAFF
TRBV7-6	TRBJ1-1	CASSRDRGTEAFF
TRBV19	TRBJ1-2	CASSIRRLYGYTF
TRBV14	TRBJ2-7	CASSRLPGQGMYEQYF
TRBV4-2	TRBJ2-3	CASSQEIQSTDTQYF
TRBV2	TRBJ2-1	CASSEEQQSRNEQFF
TRBV4-2	TRBJ1-4	CASSLGTGRNTNEKLFF
TRBV9	TRBJ1-5	CASSVAGGSNQPQHF
TRBV4-3	TRBJ1-2	CASSQERPGELYGYTF
TRBV13	TRBJ1-5	CASSQRTGVINQPQHF
TRBV19	TRBJ1-2	CASSPDRENYGYTF
TRBV6-2/TRBV6-3	TRBJ1-4	CASSSSGQPIGNEKLFF
TRBV19	TRBJ2-3	CASSIQGGYTDTQYF
TRBV30	TRBJ2-3	CAWSNGLDSDTQYF
TRBV19	TRBJ1-5	CASSIELNQPQHF
TRBV4-3	TRBJ1-2	CASSLDRHGYTF
TRBV18	TRBJ1-1	CASSPREGNTEAFF
TRBV5-1	TRBJ2-3	CASTPPGQGRDTQYF
TRBV20-1	TRBJ2-7	CSARGFYEQYF
TRBV6-5	TRBJ2-1	CASSYYRGSSYNEQFF
TRBV11-2	TRBJ1-2	CASSAGYGYTF
TRBV10-3	TRBJ2-5	CATRTAEETQYF
TRBV5-8	TRBJ2-6	CASSSGQAGANVLTF
TRBV7-2	TRBJ1-5	CASSLFGQPQHF
TRBV11-1	TRBJ2-7	CASSTVAGGLDYEQYF
TRBV19	TRBJ2-2	CASSIGGFGGELFF
TRBV9	TRBJ1-2	CASSPGQGLVGYTF
TRBV7-9	TRBJ2-7	CASTKGQGVLWGEQYF
TRBV7-2	TRBJ2-7	CASSSRGGRLTFSYEQYF
TRBV6-5	TRBJ2-7	CASSWGWGPPNEQYF
TRBV5-1	TRBJ1-6	CASSYSPGQGRLSGNSPLHF
TRBV19	TRBJ1-5	CASSPIDRSNQPQHF
TRBV19	TRBJ1-2	CASSIEGRANYGYTF
TRBV7-2	TRBJ1-4	CASSYGGAEKLFF
TRBV27	TRBJ1-1	CASRESGGRATEAFF
TRBV27	TRBJ1-2	CASSPRFSSNYGYTF
TRBV6-1	TRBJ1-2	CASREAGGKAYGYTF
TRBV7-3	TRBJ1-1	CASSLRPVTEAFF
TRBV27	TRBJ1-3	CASSSGAAGNTIYF
TRBV5-6	TRBJ2-7	CASSLTRAYEQYF